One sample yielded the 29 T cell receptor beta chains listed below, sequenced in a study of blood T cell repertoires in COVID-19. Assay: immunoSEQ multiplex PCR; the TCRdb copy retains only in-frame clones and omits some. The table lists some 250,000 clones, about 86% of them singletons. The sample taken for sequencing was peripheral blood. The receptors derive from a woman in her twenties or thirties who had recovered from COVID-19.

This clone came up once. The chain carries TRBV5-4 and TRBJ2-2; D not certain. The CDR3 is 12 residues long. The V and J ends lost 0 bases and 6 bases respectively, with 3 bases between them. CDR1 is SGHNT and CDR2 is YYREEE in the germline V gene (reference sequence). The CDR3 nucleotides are TGTGCCAGCAGCTTGGGGCCCGGGGAGCTGTTTTTT. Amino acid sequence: CASSLGPGELFF.

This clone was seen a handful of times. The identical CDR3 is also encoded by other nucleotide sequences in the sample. The CDR3 sequence is CASSILGATEAFF. The CDR3 DNA is TGTGCCAGTAGTATATTGGGGGCTACTGAAGCTTTCTTT. This sequence joins TRBV19 and TRBJ1-1, with D possibly TRBD1 on 6 matching bases. Trimming removed 2 bases at V and 5 bases at J, with 9 bases between. CDR1 and CDR2 from the germline V gene are LNHDA and SQIVND (reference sequence). The CDR3 consists of 13 residues.

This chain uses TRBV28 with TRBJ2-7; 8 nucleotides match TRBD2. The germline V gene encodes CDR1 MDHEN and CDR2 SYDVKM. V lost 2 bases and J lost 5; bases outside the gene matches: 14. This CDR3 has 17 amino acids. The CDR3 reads CASSLPEGGLEQDEQYF. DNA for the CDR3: TGTGCCAGCAGTTTACCGGAGGGGGGACTAGAGCAGGACGAGCAGTACTTC.

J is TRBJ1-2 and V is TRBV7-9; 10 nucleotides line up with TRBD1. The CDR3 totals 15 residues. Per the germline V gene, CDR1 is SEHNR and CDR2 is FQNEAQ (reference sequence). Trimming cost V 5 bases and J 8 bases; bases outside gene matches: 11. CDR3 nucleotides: TGTGCCAGCAGCGATGACAGGGGGCAAGGTAACGGCTACACCTTC. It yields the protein CASSDDRGQGNGYTF.

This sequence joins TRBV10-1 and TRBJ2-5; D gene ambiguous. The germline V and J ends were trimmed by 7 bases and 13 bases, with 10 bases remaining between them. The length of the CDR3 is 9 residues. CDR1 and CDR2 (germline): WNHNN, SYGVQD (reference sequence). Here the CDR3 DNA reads TGCGCCAGCATTCCTCCTTGGTACTTC. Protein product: CASIPPWYF.

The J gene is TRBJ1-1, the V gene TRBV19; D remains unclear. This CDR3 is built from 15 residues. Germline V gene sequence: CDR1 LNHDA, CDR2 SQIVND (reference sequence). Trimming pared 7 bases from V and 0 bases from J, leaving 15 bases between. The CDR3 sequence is CASNRQATMNTEAFF. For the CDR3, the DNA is TGTGCCAGTAATAGGCAGGCGACAATGAACACTGAAGCTTTCTTT.

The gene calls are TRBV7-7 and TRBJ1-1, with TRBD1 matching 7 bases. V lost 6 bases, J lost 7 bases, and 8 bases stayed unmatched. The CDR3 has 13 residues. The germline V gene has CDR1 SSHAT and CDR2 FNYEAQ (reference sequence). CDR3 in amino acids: CASSLTGDSEAFF. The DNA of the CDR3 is TGTGCCAGCAGTCTCACAGGGGATAGTGAAGCTTTCTTT.

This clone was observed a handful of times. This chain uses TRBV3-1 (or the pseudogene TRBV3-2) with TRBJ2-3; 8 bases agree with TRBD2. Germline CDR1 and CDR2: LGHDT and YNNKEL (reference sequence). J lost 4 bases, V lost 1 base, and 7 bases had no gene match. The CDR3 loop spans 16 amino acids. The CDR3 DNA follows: TGTGCCAGCAGCCAAGTTGCGGGGGGTCTAGCAGATACGCAGTATTTT. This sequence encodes CASSQVAGGLADTQYF.

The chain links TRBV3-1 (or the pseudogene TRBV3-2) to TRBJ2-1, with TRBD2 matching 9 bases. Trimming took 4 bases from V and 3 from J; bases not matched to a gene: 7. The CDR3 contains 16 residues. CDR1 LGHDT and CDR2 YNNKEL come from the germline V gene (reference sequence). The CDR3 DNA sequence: TGTGCCAGCAGCCGGGTAGCGGGGGCCGACTACAATGAGCAGTTCTTC. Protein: CASSRVAGADYNEQFF.

As DNA, the CDR3 is TGCGCCAGCAAGGGGGAGCCGTACCAAGAGACCCAGTACTTC. Its translation: CASKGEPYQETQYF. V usage is TRBV5-1 and J usage is TRBJ2-5; TRBD1 might be the D (6 bases). Germline CDR1 SGHRS, CDR2 YFSETQ. The CDR3 loop spans 14 amino acids. The V and J ends lost 6 bases and 0 bases respectively, with 12 bases between them. The whole variable domain, remainder taken from reference TRBV5-1 and TRBJ2-5, is KAGVTQTPRYLIKTRGQQVTLSCSPISGHRSVSWYQQTPGQGLQFLFEYFSETQRNKGNFPGRFSGRQFSNSRSEMNVSTLELGDSALYLCASKGEPYQETQYFGPGTRLLVL.

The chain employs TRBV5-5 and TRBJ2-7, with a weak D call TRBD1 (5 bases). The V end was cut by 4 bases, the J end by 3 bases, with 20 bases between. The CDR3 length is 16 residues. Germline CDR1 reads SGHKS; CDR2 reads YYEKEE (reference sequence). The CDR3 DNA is TGTGCCAGCAGCCAGCGCCCGTGGCAGGGCGACTACGAGCAGTACTTC. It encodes CASSQRPWQGDYEQYF.

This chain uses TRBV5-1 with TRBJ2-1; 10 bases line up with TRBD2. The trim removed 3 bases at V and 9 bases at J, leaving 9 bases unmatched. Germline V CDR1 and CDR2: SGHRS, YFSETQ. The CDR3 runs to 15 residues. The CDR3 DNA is TGCGCCAGCAGCTCCTATAGCGGGGGGCAGGTTGAGCAGTTCTTC. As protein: CASSSYSGGQVEQFF.

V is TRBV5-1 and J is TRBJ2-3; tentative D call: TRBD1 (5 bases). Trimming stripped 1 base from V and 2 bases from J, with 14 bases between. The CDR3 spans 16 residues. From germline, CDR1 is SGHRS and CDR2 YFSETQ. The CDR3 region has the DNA TGCGCCAGCAGCTTGACAGGTTACGCTGACACAGATACGCAGTATTTT. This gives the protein CASSLTGYADTDTQYF.

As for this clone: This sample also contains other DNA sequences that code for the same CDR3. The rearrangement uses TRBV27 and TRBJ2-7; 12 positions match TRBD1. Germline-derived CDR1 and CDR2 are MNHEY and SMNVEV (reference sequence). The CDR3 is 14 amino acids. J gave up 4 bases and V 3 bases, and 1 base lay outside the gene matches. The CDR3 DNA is TGTGCCAGCAGTTTGGGACAGGGGGCTTACGAGCAGTACTTC. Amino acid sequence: CASSLGQGAYEQYF.

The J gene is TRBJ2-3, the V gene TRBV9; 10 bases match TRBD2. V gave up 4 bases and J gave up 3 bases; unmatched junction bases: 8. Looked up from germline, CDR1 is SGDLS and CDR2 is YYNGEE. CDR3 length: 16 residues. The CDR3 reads CASSPPGAGGTDTQYF. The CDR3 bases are TGTGCCAGCAGCCCACCCGGAGCGGGGGGGACAGATACGCAGTATTTT.

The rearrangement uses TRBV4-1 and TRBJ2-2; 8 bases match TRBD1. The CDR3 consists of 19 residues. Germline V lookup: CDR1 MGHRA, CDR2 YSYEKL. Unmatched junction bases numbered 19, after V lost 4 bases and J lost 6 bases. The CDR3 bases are TGCGCCAGCAGCCCCCTTAGGGCAGGGGGCAAAAGGAGTTCCGGGGAGCTGTTTTTT. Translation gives CASSPLRAGGKRSSGELFF.

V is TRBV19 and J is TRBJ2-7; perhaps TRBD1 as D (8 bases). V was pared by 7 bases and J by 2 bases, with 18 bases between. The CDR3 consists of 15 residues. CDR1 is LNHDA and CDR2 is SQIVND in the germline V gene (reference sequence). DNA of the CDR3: TGTGCCAGTACCGCCACAGGGGGAGGGGCCTACGAGCAGTACTTC. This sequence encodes CASTATGGGAYEQYF.

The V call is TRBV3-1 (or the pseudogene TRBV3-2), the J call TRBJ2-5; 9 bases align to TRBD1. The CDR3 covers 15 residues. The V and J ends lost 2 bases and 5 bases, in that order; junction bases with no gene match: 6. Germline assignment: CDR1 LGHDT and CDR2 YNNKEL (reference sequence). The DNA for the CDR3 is TGTGCCAGCAGCCAACCGGGACAGGGAACGGAGACCCAGTACTTC. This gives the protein CASSQPGQGTETQYF.

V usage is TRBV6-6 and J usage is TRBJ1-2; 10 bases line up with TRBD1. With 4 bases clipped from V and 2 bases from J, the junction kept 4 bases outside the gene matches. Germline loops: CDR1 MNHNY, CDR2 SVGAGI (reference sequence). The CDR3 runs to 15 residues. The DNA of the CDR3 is TGTGCCAGCAGTTTCTCGGGACAGGGGAACTATGGCTACACCTTC. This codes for CASSFSGQGNYGYTF.

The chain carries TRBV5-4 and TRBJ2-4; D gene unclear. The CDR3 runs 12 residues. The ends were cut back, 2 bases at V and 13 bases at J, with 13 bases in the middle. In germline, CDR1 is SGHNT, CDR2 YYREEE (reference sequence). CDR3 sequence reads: CASSFNSLQQYF. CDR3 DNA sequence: TGTGCCAGCAGCTTCAACAGTCTCCAACAGTACTTC.

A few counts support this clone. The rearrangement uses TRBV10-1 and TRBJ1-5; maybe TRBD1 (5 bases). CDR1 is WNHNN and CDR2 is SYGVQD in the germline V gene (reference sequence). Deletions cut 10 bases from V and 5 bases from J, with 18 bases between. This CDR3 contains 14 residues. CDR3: CAIEVPGGDQPQHF. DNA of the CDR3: TGCGCCATCGAAGTCCCGGGGGGGGATCAGCCCCAGCATTTT.

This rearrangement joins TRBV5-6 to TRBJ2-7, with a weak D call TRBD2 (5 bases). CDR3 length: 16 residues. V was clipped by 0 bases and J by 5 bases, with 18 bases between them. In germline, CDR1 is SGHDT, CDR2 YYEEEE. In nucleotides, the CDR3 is TGTGCCAGCAGCTTGGATTACGGGGAAATCGTCCACGAGCAGTACTTC. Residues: CASSLDYGEIVHEQYF.

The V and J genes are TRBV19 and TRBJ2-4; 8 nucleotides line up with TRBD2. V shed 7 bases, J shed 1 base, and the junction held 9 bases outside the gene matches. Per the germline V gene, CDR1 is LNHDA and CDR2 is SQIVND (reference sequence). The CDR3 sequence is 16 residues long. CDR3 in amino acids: CASTHLGGGAKNIQYF. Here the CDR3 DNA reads TGTGCCAGTACCCACCTTGGCGGGGGGGCCAAAAACATTCAGTACTTC.

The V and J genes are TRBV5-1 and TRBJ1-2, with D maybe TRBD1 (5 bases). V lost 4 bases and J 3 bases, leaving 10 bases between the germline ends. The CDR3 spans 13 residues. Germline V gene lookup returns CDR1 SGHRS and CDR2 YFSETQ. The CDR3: CASSPGWDYGYTF. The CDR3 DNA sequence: TGCGCCAGCAGCCCAGGGTGGGACTATGGCTACACCTTC.

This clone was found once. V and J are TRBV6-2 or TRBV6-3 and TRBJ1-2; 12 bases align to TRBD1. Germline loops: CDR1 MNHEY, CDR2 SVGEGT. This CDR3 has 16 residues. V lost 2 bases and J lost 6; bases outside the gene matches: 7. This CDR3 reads CASSYPGQGAKDGYTF. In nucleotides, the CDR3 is TGTGCCAGCAGTTACCCGGGACAGGGGGCGAAGGATGGCTACACCTTC.

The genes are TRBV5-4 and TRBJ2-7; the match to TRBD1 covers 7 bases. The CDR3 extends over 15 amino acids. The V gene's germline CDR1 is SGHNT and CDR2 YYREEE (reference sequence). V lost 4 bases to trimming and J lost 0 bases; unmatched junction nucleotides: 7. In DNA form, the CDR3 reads TGTGCCAGCAGCCGGGACAGACGGAGCTCCTACGAGCAGTACTTC. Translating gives CASSRDRRSSYEQYF.

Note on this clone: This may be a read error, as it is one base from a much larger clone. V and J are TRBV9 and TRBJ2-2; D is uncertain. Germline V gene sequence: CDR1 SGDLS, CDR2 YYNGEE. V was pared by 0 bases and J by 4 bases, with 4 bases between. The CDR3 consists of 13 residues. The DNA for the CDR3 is TGTGCCAGCAGCGTAGACGGCACCGGGGAGCTGTTTTTT. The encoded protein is CASSVDGTGELFF.

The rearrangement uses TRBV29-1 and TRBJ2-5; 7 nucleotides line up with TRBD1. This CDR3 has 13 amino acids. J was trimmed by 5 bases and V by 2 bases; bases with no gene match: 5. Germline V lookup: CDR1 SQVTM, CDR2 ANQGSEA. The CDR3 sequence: CSVERQGRETQYF. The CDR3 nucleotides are TGCAGCGTTGAAAGACAGGGTAGGGAGACCCAGTACTTC.

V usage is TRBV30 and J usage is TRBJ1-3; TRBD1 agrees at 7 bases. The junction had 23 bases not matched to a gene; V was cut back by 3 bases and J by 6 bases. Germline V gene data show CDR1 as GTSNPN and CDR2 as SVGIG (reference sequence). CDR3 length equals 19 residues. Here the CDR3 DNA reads TGTGCCTGGAGCGGCCCCCCCGCGTCGACAGGGACATTCGTAAACACCATATATTTT. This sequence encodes CAWSGPPASTGTFVNTIYF.